The text below deals with one TCR beta chain. The record originates from a study of radiotherapy plus CTLA-4 blockade in lung cancer. CDR1 is SGHKS, CDR2 YYEKEE, per germline (reference sequence). The V and J ends lost 6 bases and 5 bases, in that order; junction bases with no gene match: 11. CDR3 length: 15 residues. Sequencing used immunoSEQ multiplex PCR; TCRdb keeps in-frame clones, though not all of them. The sample includes under 35,000 clones, less than 75% of them seen just once. This TCR was recovered from a human donor with non-small cell lung cancer whose response to radiotherapy plus ipilimumab could not be evaluated. Sequences were derived from peripheral blood, sampled from a patient treated with radiotherapy plus ipilimumab. The genes are TRBV5-5 and TRBJ1-1; 9 bases align to TRBD1. CDR3 sequence (DNA): TGTGCCAGCAACACCGGACAGGGGCGAGGAACTGAAGCTTTCTTT. Translation gives CASNTGQGRGTEAFF.